These 23 T cell receptor beta chains were all obtained from the same sample, sequenced in a study of T cells in Graves' hyperthyroidism and ophthalmopathy. From RNA transcripts, TCR beta CDR3 regions were amplified. The TCR CDR3 first-round RT-PCR relied on the HTBI primer set. TCRdb reprocessed the multiplex PCR reads via MiXCR and lists one record per CDR3 protein. This sample yields about 160,000 distinct CDR3 sequences, of which less than 10% are seen a single time; approximately 20% belongs to the top ten. Sequencing input: blood. Receptor source: a woman aged 18 to 35 with Graves' hyperthyroidism that later progressed to Graves' ophthalmopathy.

The chain carries TRBV24-1 and TRBJ2-1, with 10 nucleotides matching TRBD2. The J segment lost 8 bases and the V segment lost 4 bases, leaving 13 bases of the junction unmatched. CDR1 KGHDR and CDR2 SFDVKD come from the germline V gene. The CDR3 covers 17 residues. The CDR3 loop is CATSDPSGRGYVDEQFF. CDR3 DNA: TGTGCCACCAGTGACCCTAGCGGGAGAGGGTATGTCGATGAGCAGTTCTTC.

To note about this clonotype: Given a much more abundant clone one base away, this may be a read error. The chain links TRBV6-1 to TRBJ2-3, with 7 positions matching TRBD2. V shed 11 bases, J shed 6 bases, and the junction held 11 bases outside the gene matches. Germline V gene data show CDR1 as MNHNS and CDR2 as SASEGT. The CDR3 has 13 residues. Written as DNA, the CDR3 is TGTGCCCCCTCGTGGGAGGGCAATGATACGCAGTATTTT. This translates into CAPSWEGNDTQYF.

The rearrangement uses TRBV20-1 and TRBJ2-6; D remains ambiguous. V lost 6 bases to trimming and J lost 0 bases, with 6 bases between them. The CDR3 is 13 amino acids. The V gene's germline CDR1 is DFQATT and CDR2 SNEGSKA (reference sequence). CDR3 in DNA: TGCAGTGCCACCGACTCTGGGGCCAACGTCCTGACTTTC. This codes for CSATDSGANVLTF.

This clonotype was seen a few times. A much larger clonotype is one base distant, so this may be a read error. V and J are TRBV15 and TRBJ1-2; 9 nucleotides line up with TRBD1. The CDR3 is 15 amino acids. Germline CDR1 is LNHNV and CDR2 is YYDKDF (reference sequence). The V gene end was trimmed by 0 bases and the J gene end by 8 bases; junction bases not matched to a gene: 7. The CDR3 loop reads CATSRDLTGGRGYTF. The CDR3 DNA sequence: TGTGCCACCAGCAGAGACCTGACAGGGGGGAGGGGCTACACCTTC.

This clonotype was counted between two and nine times. The chain couples TRBV4-1 to TRBJ2-7, with 7 bases identical to TRBD2. V shed 2 bases, J shed 0 bases, and the junction held 7 bases outside the gene matches. This CDR3 has 16 residues. CDR1 MGHRA and CDR2 YSYEKL come from the germline V gene. CDR3 sequence reads: CASSQWLRGSSYEQYF. The CDR3 region has the DNA TGCGCCAGCAGCCAATGGTTGCGGGGGAGCTCCTACGAGCAGTACTTC.

This clonotype was observed at least ten times. This sequence joins TRBV19 and TRBJ1-1, with D possibly matching TRBD1 (6 bases). The germline V gene encodes CDR1 LNHDA and CDR2 SQIVND (reference sequence). The CDR3 loop spans 13 amino acids. Between the trimmed V and J ends, which lost 3 bases and 8 bases, there was a span of 13 bases. CDR3 region: CASSIRGRGEAFF. The CDR3 DNA reads as TGTGCCAGTAGTATTAGGGGCAGGGGAGAAGCTTTCTTT.

Comments on this clonotype: A much bigger clone sits one base away, suggesting this may be a read error. This rearrangement joins TRBV12-3 or TRBV12-4 to TRBJ2-2, with a possible D match to TRBD2 (6 bases). The CDR3 spans 15 residues. The chain's CDR3 is CASGVPPGVTEELFF. For the CDR3, the DNA is TGTGCCAGCGGAGTTCCACCGGGAGTCACCGAGGAGCTGTTTTTT.

The table lists this clonotype with a few counts. CDR3 amino acids: CASRSGRSTDTQYF. In nucleotides, the CDR3 is TGTGCCAGCAGGAGCGGGAGGAGCACAGATACGCAGTATTTT. J is TRBJ2-3 and V is TRBV6-2 or TRBV6-3; 9 bases agree with TRBD2. This CDR3 contains 14 residues. Germline-derived CDR1 and CDR2 are MNHEY and SVGEGT. J gave up 0 bases and V 6 bases, and 1 base lay outside the gene matches.

This clonotype was observed at least ten times. V usage is TRBV7-6 and J usage is TRBJ1-1; possible D gene TRBD1, 6 bases. Germline CDR1 is SGHVS and CDR2 is FNYEAQ. Trimming stripped 7 bases from V and 2 bases from J, with 23 bases between. This CDR3 comprises 17 residues. The CDR3 sequence is CASTPQPPGHPNTEAFF. The DNA for the CDR3 is TGTGCCAGCACCCCCCAACCGCCGGGACACCCTAACACTGAAGCTTTCTTT.

This clonotype has a handful of counts. The rearrangement links TRBV6-1 to TRBJ2-6; D not resolved. The germline V and J ends were trimmed by 2 bases and 1 base, with 0 bases remaining between them. The CDR3 is made up of 13 amino acids. CDR1 is MNHNS and CDR2 is SASEGT in the germline V gene. The CDR3 DNA sequence: TGTGCCAGCAGTGAATCTGGGGCCAACGTCCTGACTTTC. Amino acids: CASSESGANVLTF.

This clonotype has a count of ten or more. The chain combines TRBV11-3 with TRBJ1-5; D is undetermined. Germline V gives CDR1 SGHNT, CDR2 YENEEA. Trimming took 0 bases from V and 1 from J, leaving 10 bases between them. The CDR3 has 16 residues. The CDR3 spells CASSLDIIRSNQPQHF. CDR3 nucleotides: TGTGCCAGCAGCTTAGATATCATTAGAAGCAATCAGCCCCAGCATTTT. Using reference TRBV11-3 and TRBJ1-5 for the parts outside the CDR3, the full variable domain is EAGVVQSPRYKIIEKKQPVAFWCNPISGHNTLYWYLQNLGQGPELLIRYENEEAVDDSQLPKDRFSAERLKGVDSTLKIQPAELGDSAVYLCASSLDIIRSNQPQHFGDGTRLSIL.

This clonotype was counted many times. This chain links TRBV11-2 with TRBJ2-7; 8 bases fit TRBD2. The V gene end was trimmed by 5 bases and the J gene end by 0 bases; junction bases not matched to a gene: 3. The CDR3 sequence is 14 residues long. Germline V gives CDR1 SGHAT, CDR2 FQNNGV. The CDR3 region is CASSIGTSSYEQYF. The DNA of the CDR3 is TGTGCCAGCAGCATAGGGACTAGCTCCTACGAGCAGTACTTC.

This clonotype was recorded at least ten times. J is TRBJ1-1 and V is TRBV2, with 8 bases lining up with TRBD1. CDR3 length: 14 residues. The trim removed 7 bases at V and 4 bases at J, leaving 8 bases unmatched. Germline V gene lookup returns CDR1 SNHLY and CDR2 FYNNEI. The CDR3 DNA is TGTGCCAGCACCATAAAACAGGGGGGCACTGAAGCTTTCTTT. Its protein is CASTIKQGGTEAFF.

V is TRBV11-2 and J is TRBJ2-3, with TRBD1 identical over 7 bases. The end of the DNA is better explained by TRBJ1-5, so the J call may be wrong. Germline V gene lookup returns CDR1 SGHAT and CDR2 FQNNGV. The CDR3 contains 15 residues. This chain's CDR3 is CASSVLGPGTDTQHF. Here the CDR3 DNA reads TGTGCCAGCAGCGTGCTTGGCCCGGGGACAGATACGCAGCATTTT.

This clonotype was counted between two and nine times. V and J are TRBV4-2 and TRBJ1-2, with D uncertain. The V gene lost 0 bases and the J gene lost 2 bases, with 7 bases spanning the gap. Germline V gene data show CDR1 as LGHNA and CDR2 as YNFKEQ. There are 14 residues in the CDR3. Here the CDR3 reads CASSQDARNYGYTF. Written as DNA, the CDR3 is TGTGCCAGCAGCCAAGACGCCAGGAACTATGGCTACACCTTC.

This clonotype appeared many times. The V gene is TRBV27, the J gene TRBJ2-7, with D possibly being TRBD1 (5 bases). Germline assignment: CDR1 MNHEY and CDR2 SMNVEV (reference sequence). Trimming shortened V by 5 bases and J by 1 base, and 12 bases separated the two germline ends. This CDR3 is built from 14 residues. Here the CDR3 DNA reads TGTGCCAGCAGTCCGACAAGGACATCCTACGAGCAGTACTTC. Its translation: CASSPTRTSYEQYF.

This clonotype was observed a handful of times. In DNA, the CDR3 is TGTGCCAGCAGTTCCTACAGGGGGCGGCACGAGCAGTTCTTC. Its translation is CASSSYRGRHEQFF. The chain carries TRBV28 and TRBJ2-1, with 9 bases lining up with TRBD1. The V gene end was trimmed by 4 bases and the J gene end by 10 bases; junction bases not matched to a gene: 8. The CDR3 has 14 amino acids. Germline V gene lookup returns CDR1 MDHEN and CDR2 SYDVKM.

Of note for this clonotype: This clone may be a read error of a much larger clone one base away. This sequence joins TRBV4-2 and TRBJ1-1; the match to TRBD1 covers 7 bases. This CDR3 spans 14 amino acids. Germline V gives CDR1 LGHNA, CDR2 YNFKEQ. Here the CDR3 DNA reads TGTGGCAGCAGCTCACGACAGGGAGGCACTGAAGCTTTCTTT. Its translation: CGSSSRQGGTEAFF.

V and J are TRBV4-1 and TRBJ2-1; no definite D call. Per germline, CDR1 MGHRA and CDR2 YSYEKL. The CDR3 runs 14 residues. The V end lost 2 bases, the J end lost 9 bases, and 14 bases lay between the germline ends. CDR3 coding DNA: TGCGCCAGCAGCCAACCGGTGGGTAATGGTGAGCAGTTCTTC. Residues: CASSQPVGNGEQFF.

This clonotype was recorded at least ten times. CDR3: CASSLTVRANTEAFF. The CDR3 nucleotides are TGTGCCAGCAGCTTAACTGTCAGGGCGAACACTGAAGCTTTCTTT. The chain carries TRBV7-3 and TRBJ1-1; TRBD1 might be the D (5 bases). This CDR3 has 15 residues. In germline, CDR1 is SGHTA, CDR2 FQGTGA. V gave up 0 bases and J gave up 1 base, with 9 bases separating them.

In this sample, this clonotype turned up many times. The chain has TRBV5-1 and TRBJ1-5; D gene uncertain. The V gene lost 0 bases and the J gene lost 1 base, with 11 bases spanning the gap. The CDR3 is made up of 16 amino acids. The germline V gene encodes CDR1 SGHRS and CDR2 YFSETQ. CDR3 DNA: TGCGCCAGCAGCTTGGGAGTAGGGATGAGCAATCAGCCCCAGCATTTT. It translates to CASSLGVGMSNQPQHF.

The table lists this clonotype with a few counts. The chain joins TRBV12-3 or TRBV12-4 to TRBJ2-6; TRBD1 matches 9 bases. This CDR3 has 21 residues. The V gene end was trimmed by 5 bases and the J gene end by 0 bases; junction bases not matched to a gene: 17. This CDR3 is CASSHDGTGTLKDSGANVLTF. Written as DNA, the CDR3 is TGTGCCAGCAGTCACGACGGGACAGGGACGCTTAAGGACTCTGGGGCCAACGTCCTGACTTTC.

Remarks on this clonotype: Possible read error: a much larger clone is one base away. V and J are TRBV28 and TRBJ1-5; TRBD1 is a possible D gene (5 bases). CDR1 is MDHEN, CDR2 SYDVKM, per germline. The CDR3 contains 15 residues. The CDR3 loop is CAGSSSAGGRKPQHF. In nucleotides, the CDR3 is TGTGCCGGCAGTTCCTCCGCCGGGGGACGGAAGCCCCAGCATTTT.